This T cell receptor (beta chain) was captured by sequencing in a study of T cell repertoires in aging, cancer and after chemotherapy. TCR beta rearrangements were amplified from peripheral blood genomic DNA. The CDR3 consists of 13 residues. Germline V lookup: CDR1 SGHTA, CDR2 FQGNSA. V trimming: 6 bases; J trimming: 11 bases; junction bases outside the gene matches: 11. A remark on this clonotype: Its specificity is not known.

Rearranged V-D-J TRB sequences were amplified with a mixed TRB-A/B primer pool. MiXCR, applied by TCRdb to the multiplex PCR reads, yields one record per CDR3 protein. The sample lists about 8,400 distinct CDR3 sequences; less than 40% were seen once. Study-level results: No conclusions about immunological memory after chemotherapy can be drawn from the repertoire data. Healthy donors lost TCR diversity with age mainly through richness, cancer patients through richness and evenness. Untreated cancer patients had significantly lower blood TCR diversity than age-matched healthy donors.

This receptor was obtained from a human donor in good health. The sequencing sample was made of blood. The J gene is TRBJ2-7, the V gene TRBV7-2; 9 positions match TRBD1. CDR3 residues: CASRGTGYGKEYF. As DNA, the CDR3 is TGTGCCAGCAGGGGGACAGGGTATGGTAAGGAGTACTTC.